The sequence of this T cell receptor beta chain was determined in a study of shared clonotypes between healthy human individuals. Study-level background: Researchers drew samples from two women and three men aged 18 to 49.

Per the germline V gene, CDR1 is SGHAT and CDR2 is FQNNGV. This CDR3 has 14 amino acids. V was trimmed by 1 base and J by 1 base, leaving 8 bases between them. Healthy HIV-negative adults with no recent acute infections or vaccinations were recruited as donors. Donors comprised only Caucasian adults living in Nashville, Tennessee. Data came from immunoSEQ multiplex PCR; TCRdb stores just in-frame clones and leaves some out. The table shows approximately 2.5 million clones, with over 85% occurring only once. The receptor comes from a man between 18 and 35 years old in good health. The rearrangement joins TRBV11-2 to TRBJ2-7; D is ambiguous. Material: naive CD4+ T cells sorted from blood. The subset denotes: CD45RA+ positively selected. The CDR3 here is CASSLALLSYEQYF. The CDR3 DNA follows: TGTGCCAGCAGCTTAGCCCTCTTATCCTACGAGCAGTACTTC.